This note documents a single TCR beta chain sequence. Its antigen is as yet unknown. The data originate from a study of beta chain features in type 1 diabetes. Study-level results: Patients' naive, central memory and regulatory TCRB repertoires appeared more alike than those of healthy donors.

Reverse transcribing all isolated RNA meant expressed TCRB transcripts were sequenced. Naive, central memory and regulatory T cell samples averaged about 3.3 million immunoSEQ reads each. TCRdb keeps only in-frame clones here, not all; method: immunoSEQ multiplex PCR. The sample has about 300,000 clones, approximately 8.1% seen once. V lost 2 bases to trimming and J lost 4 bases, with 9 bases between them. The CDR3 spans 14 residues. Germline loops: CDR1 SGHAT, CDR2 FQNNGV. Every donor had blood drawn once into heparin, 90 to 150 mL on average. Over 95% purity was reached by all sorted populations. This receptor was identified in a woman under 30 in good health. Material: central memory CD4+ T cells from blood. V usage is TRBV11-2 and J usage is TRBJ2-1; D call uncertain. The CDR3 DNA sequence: TGTGCCAGCAGCTTATCGGCCACTTACAATGAGCAGTTCTTC. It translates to CASSLSATYNEQFF.